This T cell receptor beta chain was obtained from a study of graft-versus-host responses after intestinal transplantation. Overall study context: Uniformly, recipients were administered anti-thymocyte globulin induction with subsequent tacrolimus and steroids for about 3 years. Study results and limitations: Ileal or blood samples showed some GvH clones first, and such clones were also found in recipient marrow. Association was observed between peak circulating GvH clone levels and early post-transplant HvG declines. Where graft-donor T cell macrochimerism was present, patients had high graft-versus-host to host-versus-graft clonal ratios in allografts.

Turning to this clone: Its specificity is not known.

TCRdb keeps only in-frame clones here, not all; method: immunoSEQ multiplex PCR. The sample records about 85,000 clones, 80% to 95% being singletons. The V gene lost 5 bases and the J gene lost 6 bases, with 23 bases spanning the gap. This CDR3 has 16 residues. CDR1 and CDR2 from the germline V gene are SGHTA and FQGNSA. The sample was unstimulated CD8+ T cells sorted from spleen or lymph node cells, taken before transplant. The rearrangement uses TRBV7-2 and TRBJ2-7; TRBD2 is a possible D gene (5 bases). The receptor was derived from a human donor who was the organ donor for an intestinal transplant. The CDR3 sequence: CASSAEGYPNPGEQYF. CDR3 bases: TGTGCCAGCAGCGCCGAGGGCTACCCTAATCCCGGCGAGCAGTACTTC.